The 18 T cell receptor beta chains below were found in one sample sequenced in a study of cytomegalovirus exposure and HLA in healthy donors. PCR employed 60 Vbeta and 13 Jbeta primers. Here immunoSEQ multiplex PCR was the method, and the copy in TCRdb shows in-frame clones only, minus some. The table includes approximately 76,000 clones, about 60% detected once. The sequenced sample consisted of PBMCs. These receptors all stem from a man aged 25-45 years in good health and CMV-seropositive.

The DNA for the CDR3 is TGTGCCAGCAGCTTGGGCGGGGCCGTCAAGGGAGCCCAGTACTTC. Translated, it gives CASSLGGAVKGAQYF. This sequence joins TRBV11-3 and TRBJ2-5; D possibly corresponds to TRBD2 (6 bases). In germline, CDR1 is SGHNT, CDR2 YENEEA. V gave up 3 bases and J gave up 9 bases, with 20 bases separating them. The CDR3 extends over 15 amino acids. The full variable domain, rest sourced from reference TRBV11-3 and TRBJ2-5, is EAGVVQSPRYKIIEKKQPVAFWCNPISGHNTLYWYLQNLGQGPELLIRYENEEAVDDSQLPKDRFSAERLKGVDSTLKIQPAELGDSAVYLCASSLGGAVKGAQYFGPGTRLLVL.

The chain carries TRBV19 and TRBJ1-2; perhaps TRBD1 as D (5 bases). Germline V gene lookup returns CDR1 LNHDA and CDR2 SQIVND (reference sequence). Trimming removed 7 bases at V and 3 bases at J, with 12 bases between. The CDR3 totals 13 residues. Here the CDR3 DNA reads TGTGCCAGTACTGGAACAGGATACTATGGCTACACCTTC. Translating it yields CASTGTGYYGYTF. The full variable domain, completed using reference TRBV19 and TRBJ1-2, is DGGITQSPKYLFRKEGQNVTLSCEQNLNHDAMYWYRQDPGQGLRLIYYSQIVNDFQKGDIAEGYSVSREKKESFPLTVTSAQKNPTAFYLCASTGTGYYGYTFGSGTRLTVV.

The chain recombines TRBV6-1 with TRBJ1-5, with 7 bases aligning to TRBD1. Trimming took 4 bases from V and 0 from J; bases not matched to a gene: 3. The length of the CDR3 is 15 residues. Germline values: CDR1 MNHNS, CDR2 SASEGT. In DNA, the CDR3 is TGTGCCAGCAGTGGACGGACAGGTAGCAATCAGCCCCAGCATTTT. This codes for CASSGRTGSNQPQHF.

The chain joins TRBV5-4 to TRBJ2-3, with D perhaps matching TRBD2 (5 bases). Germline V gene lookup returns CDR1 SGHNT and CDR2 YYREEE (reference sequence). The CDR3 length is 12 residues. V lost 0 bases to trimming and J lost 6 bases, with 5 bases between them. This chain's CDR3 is CASSLVADTQYF. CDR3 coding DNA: TGTGCCAGCAGCTTGGTAGCGGATACGCAGTATTTT.

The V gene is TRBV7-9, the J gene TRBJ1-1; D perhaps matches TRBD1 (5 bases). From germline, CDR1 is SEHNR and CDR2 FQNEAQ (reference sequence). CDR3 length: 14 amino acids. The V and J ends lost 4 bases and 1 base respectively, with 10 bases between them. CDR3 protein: CASSSRDSNTEAFF. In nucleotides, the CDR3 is TGTGCCAGCAGCTCCAGGGACTCGAACACTGAAGCTTTCTTT.

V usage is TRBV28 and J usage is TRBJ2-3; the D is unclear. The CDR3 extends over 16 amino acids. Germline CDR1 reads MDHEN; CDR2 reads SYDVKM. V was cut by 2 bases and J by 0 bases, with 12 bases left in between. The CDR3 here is CASSLAQAPSTDTQYF. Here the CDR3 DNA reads TGTGCCAGCAGTTTAGCCCAGGCCCCTAGCACAGATACGCAGTATTTT.

This CDR3 is CASVKNTGELFF. CDR3 nucleotides: TGTGCCAGCGTAAAGAACACCGGGGAGCTGTTTTTT. The rearrangement links TRBV7-2 to TRBJ2-2; no clear D gene. The CDR3 sequence is 12 residues long. The V end was cut by 8 bases, the J end by 1 base, with 5 bases between. Germline V CDR1 and CDR2: SGHTA, FQGNSA.

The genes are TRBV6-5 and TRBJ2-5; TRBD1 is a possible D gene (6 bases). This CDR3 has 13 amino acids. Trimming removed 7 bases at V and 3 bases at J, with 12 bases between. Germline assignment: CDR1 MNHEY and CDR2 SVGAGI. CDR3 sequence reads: CASTPTGKETQYF. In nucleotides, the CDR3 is TGTGCCAGCACTCCCACAGGGAAAGAGACCCAGTACTTC.

The CDR3, as DNA: TGTGCCAGCACCGGGCGCACTAGCGGGAGCTACGAGCAGTACTTC. Translation: CASTGRTSGSYEQYF. The chain couples TRBV7-9 to TRBJ2-7, with 11 nucleotides matching TRBD2. V shed 7 bases, J shed 3 bases, and the junction held 8 bases outside the gene matches. CDR1 SEHNR and CDR2 FQNEAQ come from the germline V gene (reference sequence). The CDR3 loop spans 15 amino acids.

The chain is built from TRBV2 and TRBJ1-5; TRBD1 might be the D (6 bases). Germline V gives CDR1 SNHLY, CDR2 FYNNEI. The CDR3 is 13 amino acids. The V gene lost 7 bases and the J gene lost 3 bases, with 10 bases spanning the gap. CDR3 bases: TGTGCCAGCACCGACAGGCACAATCAGCCCCAGCATTTT. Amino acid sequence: CASTDRHNQPQHF.

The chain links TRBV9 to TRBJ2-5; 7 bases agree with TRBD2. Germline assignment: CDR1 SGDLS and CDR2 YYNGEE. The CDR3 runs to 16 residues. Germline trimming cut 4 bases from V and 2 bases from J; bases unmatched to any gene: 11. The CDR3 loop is CASSPQWGGSQETQYF. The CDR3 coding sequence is TGTGCCAGCAGCCCGCAATGGGGGGGATCACAAGAGACCCAGTACTTC.

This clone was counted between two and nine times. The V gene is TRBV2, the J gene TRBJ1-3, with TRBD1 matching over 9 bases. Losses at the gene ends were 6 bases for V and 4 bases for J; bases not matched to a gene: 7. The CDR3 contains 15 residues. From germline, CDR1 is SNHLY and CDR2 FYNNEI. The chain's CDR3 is CASSGDRAIGNTIYF. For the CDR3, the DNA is TGTGCCAGCAGCGGGGACAGGGCGATAGGAAACACCATATATTTT.

The DNA for the CDR3 is TGTGCCACCAGCAAGGACAGGGCGGAGGAGGCCCAGTACTTC. Encoded protein: CATSKDRAEEAQYF. The rearrangement links TRBV15 to TRBJ2-5, with 8 bases matching TRBD1. This CDR3 region has 14 residues. The germline V gene has CDR1 LNHNV and CDR2 YYDKDF (reference sequence). The J segment lost 9 bases and the V segment lost 4 bases, leaving 10 bases of the junction unmatched.

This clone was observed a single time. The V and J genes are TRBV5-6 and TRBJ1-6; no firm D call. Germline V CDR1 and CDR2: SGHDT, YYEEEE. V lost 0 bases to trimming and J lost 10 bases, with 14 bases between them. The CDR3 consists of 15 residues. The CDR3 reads CASSLAGEDRSPLHF. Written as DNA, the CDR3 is TGTGCCAGCAGCTTGGCCGGGGAAGATAGGTCACCCCTCCACTTT.

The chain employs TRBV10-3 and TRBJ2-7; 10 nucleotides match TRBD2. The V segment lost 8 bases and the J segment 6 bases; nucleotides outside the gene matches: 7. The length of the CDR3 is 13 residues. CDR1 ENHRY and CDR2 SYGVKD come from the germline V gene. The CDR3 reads CAIASGSTSEQYF. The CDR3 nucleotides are TGTGCCATCGCTAGCGGGAGCACGTCCGAGCAGTACTTC.

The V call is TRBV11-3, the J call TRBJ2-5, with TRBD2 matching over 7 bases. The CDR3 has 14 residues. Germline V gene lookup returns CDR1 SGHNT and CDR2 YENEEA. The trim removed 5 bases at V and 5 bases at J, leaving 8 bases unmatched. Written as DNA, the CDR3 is TGTGCCAGCAGCGGAGCGGGACGGAGCGAGACCCAGTACTTC. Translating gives CASSGAGRSETQYF.

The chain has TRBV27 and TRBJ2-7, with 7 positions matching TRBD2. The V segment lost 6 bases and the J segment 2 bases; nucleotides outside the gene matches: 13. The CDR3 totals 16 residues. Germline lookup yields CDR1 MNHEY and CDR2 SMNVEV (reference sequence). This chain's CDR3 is CASSRLSSGDPYEQYF. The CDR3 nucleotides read TGTGCCAGCAGCCGGCTCTCTAGCGGCGACCCCTACGAGCAGTACTTC.

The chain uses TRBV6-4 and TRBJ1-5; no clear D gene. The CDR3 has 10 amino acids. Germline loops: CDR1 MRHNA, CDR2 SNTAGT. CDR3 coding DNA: TGTGCTCAGAGCAATCAGCCCCAGCATTTT. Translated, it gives CAQSNQPQHF.